The rows below give T cell receptor beta chains drawn from one sample of a study of regulatory T cells in long-lasting Graves disease. One entry per CDR3 protein results from TCRdb running MiXCR on the multiplex PCR reads. The sample contains 400,000 to 500,000 distinct CDR3 sequences, 14% of which appear only once. These data were likewise used in another study, on T cells in Graves' hyperthyroidism and ophthalmopathy.

The input for sequencing was peripheral blood mononuclear cells (PBMCs), taken at new diagnosis, from a patient treated with antithyroid drugs. All receptors come from a woman in her 50s with Graves disease. Each CDR3 is given with its conserved first and last residue. Fields, in order: J gene, clone size, D gene, V gene, CDR3 protein, CDR3 DNA. D genes are given only for firm matches. Where a row states a size, it is once, few, many or the class of an expanded clone; other rows omit it.

j_gene: TRBJ1-1; abundance: many; d_gene: -; v_gene: TRBV10-2; CDR3aa: CASSESGGSTEAFF; CDR3nt: TGCGCCAGCAGTGAGTCAGGGGGTAGCACTGAAGCTTTCTTT
j_gene: TRBJ2-1; abundance: many; d_gene: -; v_gene: TRBV7-3; CDR3aa: CASSLTLQHNEQFF; CDR3nt: TGTGCCAGCAGCTTAACGTTACAGCACAATGAGCAGTTCTTC
j_gene: TRBJ1-5; abundance: many; d_gene: -; v_gene: TRBV11-1; CDR3aa: CASSFQQNQPQHF; CDR3nt: TGTGCCAGCAGCTTTCAACAGAATCAGCCCCAGCATTTT
j_gene: TRBJ1-1; abundance: -; d_gene: -; v_gene: TRBV6-4; CDR3aa: CASSDSGSTEAFF; CDR3nt: TGTGCCAGCAGTGACAGTGGGAGCACTGAAGCTTTCTTT
j_gene: TRBJ1-5; abundance: few; d_gene: TRBD1; v_gene: TRBV18; CDR3aa: CARSQGVLSNQPQHF; CDR3nt: TGTGCCAGGTCACAGGGGGTGCTATCGAATCAGCCCCAGCATTTT
j_gene: TRBJ2-7; abundance: many; d_gene: TRBD2; v_gene: TRBV4-1; CDR3aa: CASSHTSGSSYEQYF; CDR3nt: TGCGCCAGCAGCCACACTAGCGGGAGTTCCTACGAGCAGTACTTC
j_gene: TRBJ2-3; abundance: few; d_gene: TRBD1; v_gene: TRBV6-4; CDR3aa: CASSVGGQGDTDTQYF; CDR3nt: TGTGCCAGCAGTGTAGGAGGACAGGGCGACACAGATACGCAGTATTTT
j_gene: TRBJ2-1; abundance: many; d_gene: -; v_gene: TRBV5-1; CDR3aa: CASSLGSDLYNEQFF; CDR3nt: TGCGCCAGCAGCTTGGGGTCAGACTTATACAATGAGCAGTTCTTC
j_gene: TRBJ2-7; abundance: -; d_gene: -; v_gene: TRBV7-2; CDR3aa: CASSFRDSPYEQYF; CDR3nt: TGTGCCAGCAGCTTCCGGGACTCGCCCTACGAGCAGTACTTC
j_gene: TRBJ2-3; abundance: few; d_gene: -; v_gene: TRBV2; CDR3aa: CASSSMGLGDTQYF; CDR3nt: TGTGCCAGCAGTAGTATGGGATTGGGAGATACGCAGTATTTT
j_gene: TRBJ1-1; abundance: many; d_gene: -; v_gene: TRBV12-3/TRBV12-4; CDR3aa: CASRAVRLRNTEAFF; CDR3nt: TGTGCCAGCAGGGCCGTCAGGCTTCGTAACACTGAAGCTTTCTTT
j_gene: TRBJ2-5; abundance: many; d_gene: TRBD2; v_gene: TRBV5-1; CDR3aa: CASSPSSGEETQYF; CDR3nt: TGCGCCAGCAGCCCTTCTAGCGGGGAAGAGACCCAGTACTTC
j_gene: TRBJ1-1; abundance: many; d_gene: -; v_gene: TRBV12-3/TRBV12-4; CDR3aa: CASSLFGMENTEAFF; CDR3nt: TGTGCCAGCAGTTTGTTTGGCATGGAGAACACTGAAGCTTTCTTT
j_gene: TRBJ2-1; abundance: many; d_gene: -; v_gene: TRBV28; CDR3aa: CASSGHEQFF; CDR3nt: TGTGCCAGCAGTGGCCATGAGCAGTTCTTC